This T cell receptor beta chain is drawn from a study of OX40 agonist ivuxolimab in advanced cancers. Prior autoimmune disease or systemic immunosuppression barred patients. This CDR3 is built from 15 residues. CDR1 and CDR2 from the germline V gene are SNHLY and FYNNEI. V lost 4 bases and J 4 bases, leaving 13 bases between the germline ends. Repertoires were generated with immunoSEQ multiplex PCR, while TCRdb's copy carries only in-frame clones and drops some. The table shows under 45,000 clones, with 60% to 80% occurring only once. The chain has TRBV2 and TRBJ2-2; tentative D call: TRBD2 (5 bases). This specimen consisted of CD4+ or CD8+ T cells sorted from blood, obtained in a trial of the OX40 agonist ivuxolimab. The TCR originated in an adult with an advanced solid tumor such as melanoma, head and neck, liver or kidney cancer. For the CDR3, the DNA is TGTGCCAGCAGTGCCCTGGAGGCCATCACCGGGGAGCTGTTTTTT. It encodes CASSALEAITGELFF. Combining the CDR3 with reference TRBV2 and TRBJ2-2 gives the whole variable domain EPEVTQTPSHQVTQMGQEVILRCVPISNHLYFYWYRQILGQKVEFLVSFYNNEISEKSEIFDDQFSVERPDGSNFTLKIRSTKLEDSAMYFCASSALEAITGELFFGEGSRLTVL.